This T cell receptor beta chain was sequenced during a study of Ad26.COV2.S vaccination and SARS-CoV-2 variants. Across the study: The Ad26.COV2.S arm of the COV1001 trial was where the donor was placed. Study findings and constraints: Measures of TCR breadth and depth may have fallen short of total T cell responses. For non-spike TCRs, breadth in vaccine recipients resembled that in placebo recipients. After vaccination, substantial breadth of spike-specific CD8+ and CD4+ responses was reported.

Documented treatment: around 19 received Ad26.COV2.S at low or high dose, single or two shots; five or six received placebo; per-sample allocation not given. The investigators took samples on day 63 after the first vaccine or placebo injection. The V end was cut by 1 base, the J end by 1 base, with 11 bases between. This CDR3 region has 16 residues. Germline V gene lookup returns CDR1 SGHDT and CDR2 YYEEEE. Assay: immunoSEQ multiplex PCR; the TCRdb copy retains only in-frame clones and omits some. In the table there are about 400,000 clones, 89% of which are singletons. This clone was observed a handful of times. What it recognizes is unknown.

This clonotype was sampled from a person between 18 and 59 years old who received the Ad26.COV2.S COVID-19 vaccine or a placebo. This rearrangement joins TRBV5-6 to TRBJ2-2, with D maybe TRBD2 (6 bases). The sequencing used peripheral blood, collected in a trial of Ad26.COV2.S vaccine versus placebo. As DNA, the CDR3 is TGTGCCAGCAGCTTGTACGGTAGCGGGAACACCGGGGAGCTGTTTTTT. Protein product: CASSLYGSGNTGELFF.